The subject of this entry is one TCR beta chain. Its antigen is as yet unknown. This sample was taken from a study of CD8+CD57+ T cells in acquired aplastic anemia. At the level of the study: CD4+ and CD8+ cells, once sorted, gave DNA averaging about 3.4 ug. Study-wide points: Between patients and controls, around 30 CD8+ CDR3 sequences were found in common.

Genomic DNA provided the template from which TCR beta VDJ and CDR3 profiles were obtained. Each CDR3 protein is one row after TCRdb ran MiXCR on the reads. The sample records 150,000 to 200,000 distinct CDR3 sequences, about three fifths being singletons. Sequencing used sorted CD4+, CD8+, or CD8+CD57+ T cells (not recorded which) from PBMCs. This TCR was sampled from a human donor with severe aplastic anemia or a healthy control (not recorded which).

The CDR3 here is CASSPRAPFYNEQFF. As DNA, the CDR3 is TGTGCCAGCAGCCCCCGGGCCCCTTTCTACAATGAGCAGTTCTTC. This chain uses TRBV12-3 or TRBV12-4 with TRBJ2-1, with no clear D. V was clipped by 6 bases and J by 3 bases, with 15 bases between them. The CDR3 extends over 15 amino acids.